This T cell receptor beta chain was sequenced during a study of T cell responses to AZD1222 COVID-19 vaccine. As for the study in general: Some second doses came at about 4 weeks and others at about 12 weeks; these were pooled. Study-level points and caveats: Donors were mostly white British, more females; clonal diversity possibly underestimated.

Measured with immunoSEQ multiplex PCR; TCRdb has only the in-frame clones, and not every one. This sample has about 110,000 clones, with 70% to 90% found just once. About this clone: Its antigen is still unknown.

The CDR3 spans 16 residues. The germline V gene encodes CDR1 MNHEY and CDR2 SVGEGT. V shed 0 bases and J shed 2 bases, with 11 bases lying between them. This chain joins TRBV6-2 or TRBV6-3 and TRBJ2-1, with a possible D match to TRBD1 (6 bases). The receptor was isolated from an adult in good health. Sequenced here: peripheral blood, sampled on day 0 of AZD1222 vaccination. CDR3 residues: CASSYSTGRPYNEQFF. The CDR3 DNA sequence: TGTGCCAGCAGTTACTCGACAGGACGACCCTACAATGAGCAGTTCTTC.